This T cell receptor beta chain was observed in a study of cytomegalovirus exposure and HLA in healthy donors. The study ran its PCR with 60 Vbeta and 13 Jbeta primers. Some clones are missing from TCRdb's copy, which holds only in-frame ones; the method was immunoSEQ multiplex PCR. This repertoire shows over 85,000 clones, approximately 82% found once; its top ten account for about an eighth. This clone is a singleton in its sample. The CDR3 is made up of 14 amino acids. Trimming removed 6 bases from V and 2 bases from J; junction bases left unmatched: 5. In germline, CDR1 is MDHEN, CDR2 SYDVKM. The chain links TRBV28 to TRBJ2-5; TRBD2 agrees at 8 bases. The clonotype originates from a man aged 30 to 39 in good health and CMV-seropositive. Material for sequencing was PBMCs. DNA for the CDR3: TGTGCCAGCAGGGGTAGCGGGGCACAAGAGACCCAGTACTTC. Encoded protein: CASRGSGAQETQYF.